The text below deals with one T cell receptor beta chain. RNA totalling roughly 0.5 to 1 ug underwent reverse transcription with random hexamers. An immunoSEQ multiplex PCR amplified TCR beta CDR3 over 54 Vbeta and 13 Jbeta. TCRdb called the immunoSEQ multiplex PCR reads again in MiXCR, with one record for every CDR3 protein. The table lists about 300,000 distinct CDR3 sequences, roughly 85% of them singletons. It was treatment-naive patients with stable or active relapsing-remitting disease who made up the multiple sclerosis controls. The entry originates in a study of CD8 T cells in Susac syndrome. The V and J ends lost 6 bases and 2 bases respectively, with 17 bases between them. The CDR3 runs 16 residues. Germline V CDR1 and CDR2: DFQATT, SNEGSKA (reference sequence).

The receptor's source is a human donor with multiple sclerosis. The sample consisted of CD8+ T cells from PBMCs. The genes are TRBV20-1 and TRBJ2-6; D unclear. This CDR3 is CSAGDLFRAGANVLTF. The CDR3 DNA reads TGCAGTGCCGGCGACCTATTCCGGGCTGGGGCCAACGTCCTGACTTTC.